This T cell receptor beta chain stems from a study of T-cell memory formation after mild COVID-19. Whole-study context: Largely donor-specific sequence clusters came from a couple of donors.

MiXCR was run by TCRdb on the 5' RACE reads, yielding one entry per CDR3 protein. Of approximately 480,000 distinct CDR3 sequences detected, over 15% appear once; the ten largest clones hold more than 9%. The origin of this receptor is an adult woman who had mild COVID-19 (a few samples of this study predate the infection). Cell type and time point are not known. Sequenced sample: PBMCs or a T cell subset sorted from them (not recorded which).

The CDR3 spells CASSTLGVQPQHF. CDR3 nucleotides: TGTGCCAGCAGCACTTTAGGGGTTCAGCCCCAGCATTTT. The chain carries TRBV7-8 and TRBJ1-5, with D perhaps matching TRBD1 (5 bases). Trimming removed 5 bases from V and 6 bases from J, with 11 bases in between. In germline, CDR1 is SGHVS, CDR2 FQNEAQ. The CDR3 extends over 13 amino acids.